Presented here are 18 T cell receptor beta chains from one specimen sequenced in a study of T cell responses to AZD1222 COVID-19 vaccine (dated by TCRdb to 2020 to 2022). The meaning of the sample's time point label: baseline before first vaccination. In the paper's terms, the treatment or condition label means: meningococcal conjugate vaccine given as trial control. Library creation used the immunoSEQ multiplex PCR assay. TCRdb took over this immuneACCESS table, retaining in-frame rearrangements with V and J assigned. Such tables are incomplete; in checked studies, under half of the missing clones stem from an unresolved V gene, and the remainder is unexplained. Across this sample there are 98,000 or so clones, with approximately 89% seen only once. 3.1% of the sample lies in the top ten. The material was peripheral blood, obtained on day 0 of MenACWY control vaccination. The receptors originated from an adult in good health.

Note on this clone: The same CDR3 arises from other DNA sequences in this sample as well. This chain connects TRBV3-1 (or the pseudogene TRBV3-2) to TRBJ2-1; no clear D gene. The CDR3 covers 12 residues. Trimming took 1 base from V and 6 from J, leaving 4 bases between them. Germline lookup yields CDR1 LGHDT and CDR2 YNNKEL (reference sequence). CDR3 DNA: TGTGCCAGCAGCCAAGTTAGCAATGAGCAGTTCTTC. This codes for CASSQVSNEQFF.

The chain combines TRBV15 with TRBJ2-3; TRBD2 matches 12 bases. With V trimmed by 4 bases and J by 3 bases, 11 bases remained unmatched. CDR3 size: 18 residues. Germline V gives CDR1 LNHNV, CDR2 YYDKDF (reference sequence). DNA for the CDR3: TGTGCCACCAGCACGCCTAGCGGGGGGGCCGGTTGGACAGATACGCAGTATTTT. Translating gives CATSTPSGGAGWTDTQYF.

The chain combines TRBV6-5 with TRBJ1-4; TRBD1 might be the D (5 bases). Germline-derived CDR1 and CDR2 are MNHEY and SVGAGI. The length of the CDR3 is 15 residues. Trimming took off 4 bases at V and 7 bases at J, with 16 bases between the two ends. The DNA of the CDR3 is TGTGCCAGCAGTTTTGTGGGAATTGGGGCTGAAAAACTGTTTTTT. Translated: CASSFVGIGAEKLFF.

The chain has TRBV28 and TRBJ1-1, with 7 bases aligning to TRBD1. With V trimmed by 6 bases and J by 6 bases, 10 bases remained unmatched. There are 14 residues in the CDR3. Germline assignment: CDR1 MDHEN and CDR2 SYDVKM. CDR3 amino acids: CASSPQQGMSEAFF. The CDR3 DNA reads as TGTGCCAGCAGCCCACAACAGGGGATGTCTGAAGCTTTCTTT.

The chain couples TRBV3-1 (or the pseudogene TRBV3-2) to TRBJ1-1; tentatively, D is TRBD1 (5 bases). The CDR3 sequence is 13 residues long. Germline CDR1 LGHDT, CDR2 YNNKEL (reference sequence). V was clipped by 1 base and J by 9 bases, with 12 bases between them. CDR3: CASSQVDGGQAFF. In DNA form, the CDR3 reads TGTGCCAGCAGCCAAGTGGACGGGGGACAAGCTTTCTTT.

The V call is TRBV7-8, the J call TRBJ2-5, with D uncertain. Germline V gene data show CDR1 as SGHVS and CDR2 as FQNEAQ. The CDR3 totals 14 residues. V was cut by 3 bases and J by 0 bases, with 8 bases left in between. The CDR3 spells CASSLGSDQETQYF. CDR3 in DNA: TGTGCCAGCAGCTTGGGGTCAGACCAAGAGACCCAGTACTTC.

This chain joins TRBV15 and TRBJ1-2; 8 bases are a match to TRBD1. This CDR3 comprises 16 residues. Germline V gene data show CDR1 as LNHNV and CDR2 as YYDKDF (reference sequence). Trimming at V came to 3 bases and at J to 8 bases, leaving 14 bases not matched to a gene. For the CDR3, the DNA is TGTGCCACCAGCAGCCAATCTCGGGACAGGATAAGGGGCTACACCTTC. This sequence encodes CATSSQSRDRIRGYTF.

The CDR3 reads CAWSMGLNYEQYF. The CDR3 DNA reads TGTGCCTGGAGTATGGGACTTAATTACGAGCAGTACTTC. J is TRBJ2-7 and V is TRBV30; D may be TRBD2 (6 bases). The germline CDR1 and CDR2 sequences are GTSNPN and SVGIG (reference sequence). Trimming shortened V by 2 bases and J by 4 bases, and 12 bases separated the two germline ends. The CDR3 is 13 amino acids.

The V gene is TRBV4-2, the J gene TRBJ1-1, with 9 bases identical to TRBD1. In germline, CDR1 is LGHNA, CDR2 YNFKEQ. V lost 5 bases to trimming and J lost 2 bases; unmatched junction nucleotides: 9. The CDR3 is 16 residues long. CDR3 DNA sequence: TGTGCCAGCAGCTCCCGGGACAGGGCCCACAACACTGAAGCTTTCTTT. Protein: CASSSRDRAHNTEAFF.

The V gene is TRBV9, the J gene TRBJ2-2, with TRBD2 identical over 12 bases. CDR1 and CDR2 from the germline V gene are SGDLS and YYNGEE. The CDR3 loop spans 17 amino acids. V was pared by 3 bases and J by 3 bases, with 6 bases of the junction left unmatched. In nucleotides, the CDR3 is TGTGCCAGCAGCGGACGGACTAGCGGGGTTTACACCGGGGAGCTGTTTTTT. Translating it yields CASSGRTSGVYTGELFF. Using reference TRBV9 and TRBJ2-2 for the parts outside the CDR3, the full variable domain is DSGVTQTPKHLITATGQRVTLRCSPRSGDLSVYWYQQSLDQGLQFLIQYYNGEERAKGNILERFSAQQFPDLHSELNLSSLELGDSALYFCASSGRTSGVYTGELFFGEGSRLTVL.

The chain joins TRBV2 to TRBJ1-5; D perhaps matches TRBD1 (5 bases). V lost 4 bases and J 1 base, leaving 11 bases between the germline ends. Germline V lookup: CDR1 SNHLY, CDR2 FYNNEI. The length of the CDR3 is 15 residues. CDR3 sequence reads: CASSVRGASNQPQHF. CDR3 nucleotide sequence: TGTGCCAGCAGTGTCCGAGGGGCGAGCAATCAGCCCCAGCATTTT. Full variable domain (remainder filled in from reference TRBV2 and TRBJ1-5): EPEVTQTPSHQVTQMGQEVILRCVPISNHLYFYWYRQILGQKVEFLVSFYNNEISEKSEIFDDQFSVERPDGSNFTLKIRSTKLEDSAMYFCASSVRGASNQPQHFGDGTRLSIL.

The V call is TRBV9, the J call TRBJ1-6; no clear D. V was cut by 0 bases and J by 0 bases, with 10 bases left in between. This CDR3 is 17 amino acids long. Looked up from germline, CDR1 is SGDLS and CDR2 is YYNGEE. Here the CDR3 reads CASSVGSGSSYNSPLHF. The CDR3 DNA is TGTGCCAGCAGCGTAGGGTCGGGGAGCTCCTATAATTCACCCCTCCACTTT.

The chain employs TRBV10-3 and TRBJ1-1; unclear D gene. This CDR3 is built from 12 residues. Trimming took off 3 bases at V and 3 bases at J, with 5 bases between the two ends. The germline V gene encodes CDR1 ENHRY and CDR2 SYGVKD. CDR3 sequence (DNA): TGTGCCATCAGTGATGAGTACACTGAAGCTTTCTTT. Translating gives CAISDEYTEAFF.

J is TRBJ2-3 and V is TRBV29-1; the D is unclear. Germline CDR1 reads SQVTM; CDR2 reads ANQGSEA. The germline V and J ends were trimmed by 0 bases and 7 bases, with 8 bases remaining between them. This CDR3 is built from 12 residues. CDR3 in DNA: TGCAGCGTTGAAGATCGAGGAAATACGCAGTATTTT. Protein sequence: CSVEDRGNTQYF.

This clone was detected a few times. This chain joins TRBV6-5 and TRBJ2-7, with TRBD1 matching 8 bases. The V and J ends lost 6 bases and 3 bases, in that order; junction bases with no gene match: 7. Germline values: CDR1 MNHEY, CDR2 SVGAGI. The CDR3 runs 14 residues. The CDR3 DNA is TGTGCCAGCAGCCCCGGGACAGGCCTCTACGAGCAGTACTTC. This encodes CASSPGTGLYEQYF.

The chain employs TRBV9 and TRBJ2-1, with D possibly TRBD2 on 5 matching bases. Per germline, CDR1 SGDLS and CDR2 YYNGEE. This CDR3 has 15 residues. Deletions cut 3 bases from V and 1 base from J, with 11 bases between. The CDR3 reads CASSEASGSYNEQFF. Written as DNA, the CDR3 is TGTGCCAGCAGCGAGGCCAGCGGTTCCTACAATGAGCAGTTCTTC. Full variable domain (rest looked up from reference TRBV9 and TRBJ2-1): DSGVTQTPKHLITATGQRVTLRCSPRSGDLSVYWYQQSLDQGLQFLIQYYNGEERAKGNILERFSAQQFPDLHSELNLSSLELGDSALYFCASSEASGSYNEQFFGPGTRLTVL.

This clone appeared a few times. V is TRBV10-1 and J is TRBJ2-1, with D uncertain. CDR1 is WNHNN, CDR2 SYGVQD, per germline (reference sequence). The CDR3 sequence is 11 residues long. The CDR3 here is CTERSYNEQFF. The CDR3 coding sequence is TGCACAGAACGTTCCTACAATGAGCAGTTCTTC.

This sequence joins TRBV5-4 and TRBJ2-7; 12 nucleotides align to TRBD1. The CDR3 sequence is 13 residues long. V lost 7 bases and J lost 6; bases outside the gene matches: 5. CDR1 is SGHNT, CDR2 YYREEE, per germline (reference sequence). CDR3 sequence reads: CASSGDRGREQYF. The CDR3 DNA sequence: TGTGCCAGCTCGGGGGACAGGGGGCGCGAGCAGTACTTC. The full variable domain, with the rest looked up from reference TRBV5-4 and TRBJ2-7, is ETGVTQSPTHLIKTRGQQVTLRCSSQSGHNTVSWYQQALGQGPQFIFQYYREEENGRGNFPPRFSGLQFPNYSSELNVNALELDDSALYLCASSGDRGREQYFGPGTRLTVT.